Shown below are 25 T cell receptor beta chains from a single sample sequenced in a study of cutaneous CD30+ T cell lymphoproliferative disorder and hepatitis E. The method was immunoSEQ multiplex PCR; TCRdb's version includes in-frame clones alone and lacks a portion of them. The sample holds about 7,700 clones, around 74% seen once. Material for sequencing was blood. These receptors all stem from a human donor with a cutaneous T cell lymphoproliferative disorder associated with hepatitis E virus.

In its sample, this clone was seen once. This chain connects TRBV18 to TRBJ1-1; a possible D gene is TRBD1 (6 bases). This CDR3 region has 16 residues. Germline V gene data show CDR1 as KGHSH and CDR2 as LQKENI. The V gene lost 3 bases and the J gene lost 6 bases, with 20 bases spanning the gap. The CDR3 DNA is TGTGCCAGCTCACCTGGGCAACCGGGGGCCTCCTCTGAAGCTTTCTTT. It encodes CASSPGQPGASSEAFF.

The table lists this clone with a few counts. The chain joins TRBV30 to TRBJ2-1; no reliable D call. Germline V CDR1 and CDR2: GTSNPN, SVGIG (reference sequence). The CDR3 extends over 14 amino acids. The germline V and J ends were trimmed by 5 bases and 3 bases, with 14 bases remaining between them. CDR3 DNA: TGTGCCTGGTCTACCGGCGGCCTCTACAATGAGCAGTTCTTC. This gives the protein CAWSTGGLYNEQFF. Complete variable domain (other parts from reference TRBV30 and TRBJ2-1): SQTIHQWPATLVQPVGSPLSLECTVEGTSNPNLYWYRQAAGRGLQLLFYSVGIGQISSEVPQNLSASRPQDRQFILSSKKLLLSDSGFYLCAWSTGGLYNEQFFGPGTRLTVL.

The J gene is TRBJ1-3, the V gene TRBV5-8; a weak D match, TRBD1 (5 bases). Germline values: CDR1 SGHTS, CDR2 YDEGEE. This CDR3 has 15 residues. The V end lost 2 bases, the J end lost 2 bases, and 11 bases lay between the germline ends. The CDR3 sequence: CASSFRGEAGNTIYF. CDR3 DNA: TGTGCCAGCAGCTTTAGAGGGGAAGCTGGAAACACCATATATTTT. Full variable domain (rest looked up from reference TRBV5-8 and TRBJ1-3): EAGVTQSPTHLIKTRGQQATLRCSPISGHTSVYWYQQALGLGLQFLLWYDEGEERNRGNFPPRFSGRQFPNYSSELNVNALELEDSALYLCASSFRGEAGNTIYFGEGSWLTVV.

This clone was counted only a few times. The chain combines TRBV30 with TRBJ1-1; no clear D. Trimming took 0 bases from V and 6 from J, leaving 5 bases between them. CDR1 is GTSNPN and CDR2 is SVGIG in the germline V gene (reference sequence). The CDR3 contains 11 residues. CDR3 residues: CAWSVLAEAFF. The CDR3 DNA is TGTGCCTGGAGTGTACTTGCTGAAGCTTTCTTT.

The V gene is TRBV9, the J gene TRBJ2-5; a possible D gene is TRBD2 (6 bases). Germline-derived CDR1 and CDR2 are SGDLS and YYNGEE. The ends were cut back, 1 base at V and 1 base at J, with 11 bases in the middle. This CDR3 spans 15 amino acids. DNA for the CDR3: TGTGCCAGCAGCGTATTTTCCGGGAGCCAAGAGACCCAGTACTTC. It codes for CASSVFSGSQETQYF.

The chain is built from TRBV10-3 and TRBJ2-1, with 7 bases lining up with TRBD2. The length of the CDR3 is 14 residues. The V gene end was trimmed by 6 bases and the J gene end by 12 bases; junction bases not matched to a gene: 14. Germline CDR1 and CDR2: ENHRY and SYGVKD. The CDR3 loop reads CAISPGTTEGGQFF. The CDR3 DNA reads TGTGCCATCAGCCCTGGGACTACCGAGGGCGGGCAGTTCTTC.

This chain links TRBV28 with TRBJ1-2; D gene ambiguous. CDR1 MDHEN and CDR2 SYDVKM come from the germline V gene. CDR3 size: 10 residues. The V end lost 4 bases, the J end lost 8 bases, and 5 bases lay between the germline ends. The CDR3 DNA reads TGTGCCAGCAGTTCATTCGGCTACACCTTC. Amino acid sequence: CASSSFGYTF.

This clone was seen a handful of times. The chain employs TRBV6-5 and TRBJ2-5; the match to TRBD2 covers 8 bases. The junction had 4 bases not matched to a gene; V was cut back by 3 bases and J by 1 base. This CDR3 contains 15 residues. Germline V gene lookup returns CDR1 MNHEY and CDR2 SVGAGI. In DNA, the CDR3 is TGTGCCAGCAGTTATGCGGGGGGCGTCCAAGAGACCCAGTACTTC. Translating it yields CASSYAGGVQETQYF.

The chain employs TRBV7-2 and TRBJ2-5, with a weak D call TRBD2 (6 bases). CDR1 and CDR2 (germline): SGHTA, FQGNSA. The CDR3 loop spans 15 amino acids. Trimming pared 2 bases from V and 5 bases from J, leaving 15 bases between. CDR3 coding DNA: TGTGCCAGCAGCTTAATGACTAGGGACGAGGAGACCCAGTACTTC. Its translation: CASSLMTRDEETQYF.

The chain has TRBV30 and TRBJ1-2; D not certain. CDR1 GTSNPN and CDR2 SVGIG come from the germline V gene (reference sequence). Between the trimmed V and J ends, which lost 7 bases and 7 bases, there was a span of 13 bases. The CDR3 length is 11 residues. In DNA, the CDR3 is TGTGCCTCCCGAAACGGTACTGGCTACACCTTC. This translates into CASRNGTGYTF.

The chain joins TRBV7-2 to TRBJ1-6, with 12 nucleotides matching TRBD1. Per the germline V gene, CDR1 is SGHTA and CDR2 is FQGNSA. The V gene end was trimmed by 5 bases and the J gene end by 10 bases; junction bases not matched to a gene: 15. This CDR3 has 18 residues. For the CDR3, the DNA is TGTGCCAGCAGCCCAAAAGGGACAGGGGGCGCGAGTAACTCACCCCTCCACTTT. Translated: CASSPKGTGGASNSPLHF.

V is TRBV6-6 and J is TRBJ2-1; 10 bases align to TRBD1. Germline loops: CDR1 MNHNY, CDR2 SVGAGI (reference sequence). The CDR3 is made up of 16 amino acids. Trimming at V came to 5 bases and at J to 2 bases, leaving 6 bases not matched to a gene. CDR3 in amino acids: CASSATGQGTYNEQFF. DNA of the CDR3: TGTGCCAGCAGTGCGACGGGACAGGGGACCTACAATGAGCAGTTCTTC.

This clone was seen only once. The rearrangement uses TRBV9 and TRBJ2-5, with TRBD2 identical over 8 bases. The CDR3 totals 16 residues. CDR1 and CDR2 (germline): SGDLS, YYNGEE. Germline trimming cut 3 bases from V and 5 bases from J; bases unmatched to any gene: 12. CDR3 amino acids: CASSERGLALRETQYF. In DNA form, the CDR3 reads TGTGCCAGCAGCGAAAGAGGACTAGCTCTCAGGGAGACCCAGTACTTC. Combining the CDR3 with reference TRBV9 and TRBJ2-5 gives the whole variable domain DSGVTQTPKHLITATGQRVTLRCSPRSGDLSVYWYQQSLDQGLQFLIQYYNGEERAKGNILERFSAQQFPDLHSELNLSSLELGDSALYFCASSERGLALRETQYFGPGTRLLVL.

The rearrangement joins TRBV28 to TRBJ1-1; maybe TRBD1 (5 bases). Trimming removed 2 bases from V and 6 bases from J, with 13 bases in between. The CDR3 runs 14 residues. CDR1 and CDR2 (germline): MDHEN, SYDVKM. The CDR3 region has the DNA TGTGCCAGCAGTTTAGGGGGGGAAGGGTCTGAAGCTTTCTTT. Its translation: CASSLGGEGSEAFF.

This clone was counted only a few times. The CDR3 does not end in the conserved phenylalanine or tryptophan, so this is likely a read error. It is unclear where the CDR3 begins or ends on the DNA, so no DNA is shown, and the CDR3 is as TCRdb lists it. The chain employs TRBV27 and TRBJ1-6. Germline assignment: CDR1 MNHEY and CDR2 SMNVEV (reference sequence). The CDR3 is 9 residues long, ends included. The CDR3 loop is CASGQGWGQ.

V gene TRBV7-2 combines with J gene TRBJ2-1, with TRBD1 as a possible D gene (6 bases). The CDR3 runs to 16 residues. Trimming removed 3 bases at V and 0 bases at J, with 12 bases between. Germline CDR1 is SGHTA and CDR2 is FQGNSA. The CDR3 region is CASSLAGTPSYNEQFF. DNA for the CDR3: TGTGCCAGCAGCTTGGCCGGGACACCCTCCTACAATGAGCAGTTCTTC.

The chain couples TRBV6-5 to TRBJ1-1; unclear D gene. V lost 8 bases and J 1 base, leaving 11 bases between the germline ends. The CDR3 totals 13 residues. The germline gives CDR1 MNHEY, CDR2 SVGAGI. CDR3 region: CASAEWRNTEAFF. The CDR3 coding sequence is TGTGCCAGCGCAGAATGGAGGAACACTGAAGCTTTCTTT.

This clone appeared once. The gene calls are TRBV7-2 and TRBJ1-2, with D unclear. Trimming took 5 bases from V and 1 from J, leaving 8 bases between them. The CDR3 is made up of 13 amino acids. The germline CDR1 and CDR2 sequences are SGHTA and FQGNSA. Here the CDR3 DNA reads TGTGCCAGCAGCATACAGATTAACTATGGCTACACCTTC. Translated, it gives CASSIQINYGYTF.

The chain joins TRBV7-9 to TRBJ2-3; TRBD2 agrees at 14 bases. The CDR3 totals 19 residues. The germline V gene has CDR1 SEHNR and CDR2 FQNEAQ (reference sequence). After removal of 5 bases from V and 0 bases from J, the junction contained 10 bases not matched to a gene. The CDR3 nucleotides are TGTGCCAGCAGCACAACGGGACTAGCGGGAGCCCGGAGCACAGATACGCAGTATTTT. Protein sequence: CASSTTGLAGARSTDTQYF. Variable domain in full (rest from reference TRBV7-9 and TRBJ2-3): DTGVSQNPRHKITKRGQNVTFRCDPISEHNRLYWYRQTLGQGPEFLTYFQNEAQLEKSRLLSDRFSAERPKGSFSTLEIQRTEQGDSAMYLCASSTTGLAGARSTDTQYFGPGTRLTVL.

This clone was recorded once. The rearrangement links TRBV6-1 to TRBJ2-7; possible D gene TRBD1, 6 bases. In germline, CDR1 is MNHNS, CDR2 SASEGT. The germline V and J ends were trimmed by 11 bases and 2 bases, with 10 bases remaining between them. The CDR3 loop spans 11 amino acids. CDR3 sequence reads: CALQGPYEQYF. As DNA, the CDR3 is TGTGCCCTCCAGGGGCCCTACGAGCAGTACTTC.

Regarding this clone: At one end the junction does not follow the germline gene, possibly because of a read error. The rearrangement links TRBV7-2 to TRBJ1-5; maybe TRBD1 (5 bases). Germline assignment: CDR1 SGHTA and CDR2 FQGNSA. CDR3 size: 15 residues. The CDR3 bases are TGTGCCAGCACCTTAGTGGGGGGTGGCAATCAGCCCCAGCATTTT. Protein product: CASTLVGGGNQPQHF.

CDR3 protein: CAWSLGAREQYF. For the CDR3, the DNA is TGTGCCTGGAGTTTGGGGGCTCGGGAGCAGTACTTC. The J gene is TRBJ2-7, the V gene TRBV30, with D possibly being TRBD1 (6 bases). Germline V CDR1 and CDR2: GTSNPN, SVGIG (reference sequence). Trimming shortened V by 2 bases and J by 7 bases, and 12 bases separated the two germline ends. CDR3 length: 12 amino acids.

This chain links TRBV29-1 with TRBJ2-4; D gene uncertain. CDR3 size: 14 residues. Deletions cut 2 bases from V and 3 bases from J, with 11 bases between. Germline CDR1 SQVTM, CDR2 ANQGSEA. The CDR3 reads CSVESTLFKNIQYF. In nucleotides, the CDR3 is TGCAGCGTTGAAAGCACACTGTTCAAAAACATTCAGTACTTC.

V usage is TRBV19 and J usage is TRBJ1-2, with 9 positions matching TRBD1. With V trimmed by 6 bases and J by 4 bases, 6 bases remained unmatched. There are 14 residues in the CDR3. Looked up from germline, CDR1 is LNHDA and CDR2 is SQIVND (reference sequence). CDR3 in amino acids: CASSQQGAGYGYTF. The CDR3 DNA sequence: TGTGCCAGTAGCCAACAGGGGGCTGGCTATGGCTACACCTTC.

CDR3 in DNA: TGCGCCAGCAGCCAAGATCGGGCAGGAGGCACAGATACGCAGTATTTT. Amino acid sequence: CASSQDRAGGTDTQYF. The chain is built from TRBV4-3 and TRBJ2-3, with no clear D. This CDR3 contains 16 residues. The germline V gene encodes CDR1 LGHNA and CDR2 YSLEER. V shed 0 bases and J shed 1 base, with 11 bases lying between them.